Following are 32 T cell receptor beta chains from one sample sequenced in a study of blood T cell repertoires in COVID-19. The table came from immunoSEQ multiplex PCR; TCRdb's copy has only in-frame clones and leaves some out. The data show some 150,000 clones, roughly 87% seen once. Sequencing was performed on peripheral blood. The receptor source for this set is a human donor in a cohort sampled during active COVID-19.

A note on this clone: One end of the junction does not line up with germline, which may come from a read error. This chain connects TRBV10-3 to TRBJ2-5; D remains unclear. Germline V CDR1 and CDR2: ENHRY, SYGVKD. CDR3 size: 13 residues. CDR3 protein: CAISDTNQETQYF. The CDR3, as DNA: TGTGCAATCAGTGATACTAACCAAGAGACCCAGTACTTC.

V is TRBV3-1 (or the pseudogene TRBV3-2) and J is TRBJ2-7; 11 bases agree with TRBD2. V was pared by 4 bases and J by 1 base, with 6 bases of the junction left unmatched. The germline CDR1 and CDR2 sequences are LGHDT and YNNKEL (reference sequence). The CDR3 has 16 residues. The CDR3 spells CASSLRLAGLSYEQYF. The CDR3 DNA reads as TGTGCCAGCAGCCTTAGACTAGCGGGGCTGTCCTACGAGCAGTACTTC.

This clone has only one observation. CDR3 sequence reads: CASSYGGVKGAYEQYF. CDR3 sequence (DNA): TGTGCCAGCAGTTACGGGGGGGTGAAAGGGGCCTACGAGCAGTACTTC. This chain connects TRBV6-5 to TRBJ2-7; 7 bases are a match to TRBD2. The CDR3 contains 16 residues. The trim removed 2 bases at V and 2 bases at J, leaving 9 bases unmatched. Germline values: CDR1 MNHEY, CDR2 SVGAGI.

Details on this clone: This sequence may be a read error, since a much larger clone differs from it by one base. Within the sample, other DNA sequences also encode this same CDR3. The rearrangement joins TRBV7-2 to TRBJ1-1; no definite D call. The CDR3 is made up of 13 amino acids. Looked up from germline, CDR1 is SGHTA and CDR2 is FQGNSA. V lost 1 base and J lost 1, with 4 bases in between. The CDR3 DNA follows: TGTGCCAGCAGCTTAGATAGGAACACTGAAGCTTTCTTT. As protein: CASSLDRNTEAFF.

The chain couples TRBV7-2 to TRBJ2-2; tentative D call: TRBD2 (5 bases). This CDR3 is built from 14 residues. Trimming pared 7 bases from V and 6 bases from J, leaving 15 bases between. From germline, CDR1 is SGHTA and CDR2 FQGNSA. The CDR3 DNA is TGTGCCAGCAAAGGAGGCACGAGCGCCGGGGAGCTGTTTTTT. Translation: CASKGGTSAGELFF.

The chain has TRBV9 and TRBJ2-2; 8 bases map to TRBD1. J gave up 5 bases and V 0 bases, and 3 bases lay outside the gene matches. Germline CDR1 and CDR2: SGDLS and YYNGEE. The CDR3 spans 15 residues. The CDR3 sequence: CASSVGDRSTGELFF. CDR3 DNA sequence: TGTGCCAGCAGCGTAGGGGACAGGAGTACCGGGGAGCTGTTTTTT.

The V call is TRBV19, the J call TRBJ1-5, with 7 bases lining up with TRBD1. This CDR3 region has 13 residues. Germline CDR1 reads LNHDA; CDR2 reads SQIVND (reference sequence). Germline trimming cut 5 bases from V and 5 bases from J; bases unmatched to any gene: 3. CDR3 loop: CASSRDSYQPQHF. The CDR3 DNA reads TGTGCCAGTAGTCGGGACAGTTATCAGCCCCAGCATTTT.

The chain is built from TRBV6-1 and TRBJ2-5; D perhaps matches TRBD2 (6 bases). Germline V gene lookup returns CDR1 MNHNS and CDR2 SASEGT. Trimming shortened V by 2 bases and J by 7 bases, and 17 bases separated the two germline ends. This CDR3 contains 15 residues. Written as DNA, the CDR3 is TGTGCCAGCAGTGAAACCGGGACGAGGCGGGGGACCCAGTACTTC. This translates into CASSETGTRRGTQYF.

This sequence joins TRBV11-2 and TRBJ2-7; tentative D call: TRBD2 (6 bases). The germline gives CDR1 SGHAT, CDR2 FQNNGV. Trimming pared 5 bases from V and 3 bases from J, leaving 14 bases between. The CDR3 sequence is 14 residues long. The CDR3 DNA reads TGTGCCAGCAGCAACACAGCGGGTGTCTACGAGCAGTACTTC. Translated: CASSNTAGVYEQYF.

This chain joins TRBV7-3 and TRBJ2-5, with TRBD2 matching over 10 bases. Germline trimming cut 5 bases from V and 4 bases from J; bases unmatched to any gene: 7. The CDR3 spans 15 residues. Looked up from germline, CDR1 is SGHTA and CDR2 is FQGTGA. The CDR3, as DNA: TGTGCCAGCAGCCACCTAGCGGGGGTGGGAGAGACCCAGTACTTC. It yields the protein CASSHLAGVGETQYF.

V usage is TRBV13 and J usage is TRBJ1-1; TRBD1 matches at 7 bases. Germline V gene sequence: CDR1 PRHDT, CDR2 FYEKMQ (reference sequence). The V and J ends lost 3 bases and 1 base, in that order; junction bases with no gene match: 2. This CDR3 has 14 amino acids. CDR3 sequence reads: CASSLQGGNTEAFF. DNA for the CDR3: TGTGCCAGCAGCTTGCAGGGGGGGAACACTGAAGCTTTCTTT.

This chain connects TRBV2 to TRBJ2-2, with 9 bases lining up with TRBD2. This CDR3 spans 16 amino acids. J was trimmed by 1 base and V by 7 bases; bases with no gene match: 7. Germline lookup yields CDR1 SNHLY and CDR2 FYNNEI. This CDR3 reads CASIGSGGQNTGELFF. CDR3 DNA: TGTGCCAGCATAGGTAGCGGGGGCCAGAACACCGGGGAGCTGTTTTTT.

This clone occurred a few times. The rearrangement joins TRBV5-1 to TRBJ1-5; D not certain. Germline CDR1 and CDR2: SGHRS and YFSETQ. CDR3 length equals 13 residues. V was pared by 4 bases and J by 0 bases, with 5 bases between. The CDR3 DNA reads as TGCGCCAGCAGCCCAGATAGCAATCAGCCCCAGCATTTT. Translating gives CASSPDSNQPQHF.

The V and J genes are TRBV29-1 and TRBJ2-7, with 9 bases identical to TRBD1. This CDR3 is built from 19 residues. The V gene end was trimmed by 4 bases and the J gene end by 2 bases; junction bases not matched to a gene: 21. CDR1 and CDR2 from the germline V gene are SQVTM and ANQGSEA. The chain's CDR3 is CSVVGGAKITGGLTYEQYF. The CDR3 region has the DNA TGCAGCGTTGTTGGTGGGGCGAAAATAACAGGGGGCTTAACCTACGAGCAGTACTTC.

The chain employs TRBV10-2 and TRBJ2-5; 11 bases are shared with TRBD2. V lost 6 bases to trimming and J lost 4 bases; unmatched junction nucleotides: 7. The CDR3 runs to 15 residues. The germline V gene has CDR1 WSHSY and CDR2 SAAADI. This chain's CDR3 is CASSLAGGTRETQYF. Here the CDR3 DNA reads TGCGCCAGCAGCCTAGCGGGGGGCACCCGAGAGACCCAGTACTTC.

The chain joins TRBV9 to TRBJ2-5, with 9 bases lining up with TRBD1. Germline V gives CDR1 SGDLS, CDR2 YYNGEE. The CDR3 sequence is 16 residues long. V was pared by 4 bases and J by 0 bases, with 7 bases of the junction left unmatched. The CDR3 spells CASSLGQGTYQETQYF. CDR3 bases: TGTGCCAGCAGCTTGGGACAGGGAACCTACCAAGAGACCCAGTACTTC.

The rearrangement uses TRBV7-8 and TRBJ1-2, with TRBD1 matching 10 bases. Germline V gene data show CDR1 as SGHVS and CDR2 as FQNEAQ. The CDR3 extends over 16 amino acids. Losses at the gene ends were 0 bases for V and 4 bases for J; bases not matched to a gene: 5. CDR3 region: CASSLAGTGAFYGYTF. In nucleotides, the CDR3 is TGTGCCAGCAGCTTAGCCGGGACAGGGGCATTCTATGGCTACACCTTC.

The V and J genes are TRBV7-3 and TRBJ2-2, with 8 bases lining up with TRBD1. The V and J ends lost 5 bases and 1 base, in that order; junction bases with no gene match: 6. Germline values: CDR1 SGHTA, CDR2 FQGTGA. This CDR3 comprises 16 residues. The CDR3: CASSPQGTGNTGELFF. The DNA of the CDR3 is TGTGCCAGCAGCCCGCAGGGGACAGGGAACACCGGGGAGCTGTTTTTT.

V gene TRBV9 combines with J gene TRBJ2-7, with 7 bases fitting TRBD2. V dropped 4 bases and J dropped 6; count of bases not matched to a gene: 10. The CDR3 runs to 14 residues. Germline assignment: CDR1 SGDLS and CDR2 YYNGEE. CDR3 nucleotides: TGTGCCAGCAGCCCTACTAACGGGGAGGGCGAGCAGTACTTC. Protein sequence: CASSPTNGEGEQYF.

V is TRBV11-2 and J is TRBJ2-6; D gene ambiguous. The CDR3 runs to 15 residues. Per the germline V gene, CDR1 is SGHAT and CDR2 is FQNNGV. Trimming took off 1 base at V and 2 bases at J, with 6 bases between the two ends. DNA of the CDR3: TGTGCCAGCAGCTTAGTTACAGCTGGGGCCAACGTCCTGACTTTC. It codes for CASSLVTAGANVLTF.

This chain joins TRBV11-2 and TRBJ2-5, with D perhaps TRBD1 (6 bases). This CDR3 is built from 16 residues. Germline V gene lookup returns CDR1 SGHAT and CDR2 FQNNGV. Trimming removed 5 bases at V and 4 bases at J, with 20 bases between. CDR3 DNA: TGTGCCAGCAGCATCTCGACAGGTCCCCCCCTAGAGACCCAGTACTTC. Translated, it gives CASSISTGPPLETQYF.

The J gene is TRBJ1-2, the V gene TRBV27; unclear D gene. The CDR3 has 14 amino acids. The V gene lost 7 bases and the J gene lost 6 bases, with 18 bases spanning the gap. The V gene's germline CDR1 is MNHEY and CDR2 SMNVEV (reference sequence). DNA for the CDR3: TGTGCCAGCACCCTAAGATTCCCCGGGAATGGCTACACCTTC. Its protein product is CASTLRFPGNGYTF.

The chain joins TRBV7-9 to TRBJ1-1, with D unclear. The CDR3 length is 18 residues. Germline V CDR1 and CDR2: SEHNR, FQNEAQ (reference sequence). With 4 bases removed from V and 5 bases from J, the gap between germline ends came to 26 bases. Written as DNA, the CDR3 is TGTGCCAGCAGCTCAATCCTTCAGTTACGATCCCAGGTGACTGAAGCTTTCTTT. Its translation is CASSSILQLRSQVTEAFF.

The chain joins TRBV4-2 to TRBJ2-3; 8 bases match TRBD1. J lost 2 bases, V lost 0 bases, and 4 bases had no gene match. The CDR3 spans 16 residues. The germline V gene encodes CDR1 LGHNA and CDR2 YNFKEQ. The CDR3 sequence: CASSQDYRGFTDTQYF. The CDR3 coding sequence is TGTGCCAGCAGCCAAGATTACAGGGGGTTCACAGATACGCAGTATTTT.

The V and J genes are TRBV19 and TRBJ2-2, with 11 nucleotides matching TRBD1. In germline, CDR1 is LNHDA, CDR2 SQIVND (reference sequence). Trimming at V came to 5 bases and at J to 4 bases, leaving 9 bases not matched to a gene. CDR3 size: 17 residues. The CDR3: CASSPLGQGAPTGELFF. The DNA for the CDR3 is TGTGCCAGTAGTCCTCTCGGACAGGGGGCGCCCACCGGGGAGCTGTTTTTT.

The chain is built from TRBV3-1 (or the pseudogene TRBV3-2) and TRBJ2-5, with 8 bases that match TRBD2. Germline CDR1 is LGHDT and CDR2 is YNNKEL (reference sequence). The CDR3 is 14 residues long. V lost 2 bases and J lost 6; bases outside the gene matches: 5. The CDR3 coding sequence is TGTGCCAGCAGCCAACTAGCGGGTGGGCAGACCCAGTACTTC. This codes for CASSQLAGGQTQYF.

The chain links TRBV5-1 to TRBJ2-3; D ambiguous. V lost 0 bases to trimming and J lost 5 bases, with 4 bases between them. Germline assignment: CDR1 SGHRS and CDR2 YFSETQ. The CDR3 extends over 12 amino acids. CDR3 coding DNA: TGCGCCAGCAGCTTGGTAGAAGATACGCAGTATTTT. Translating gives CASSLVEDTQYF.

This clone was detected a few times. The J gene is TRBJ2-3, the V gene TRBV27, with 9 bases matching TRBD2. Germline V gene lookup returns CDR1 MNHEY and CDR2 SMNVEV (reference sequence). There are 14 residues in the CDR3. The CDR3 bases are TGTGCAACCGGGCAGCGGGGGGTCACAGATACGCAGTATTTT. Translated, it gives CATGQRGVTDTQYF.

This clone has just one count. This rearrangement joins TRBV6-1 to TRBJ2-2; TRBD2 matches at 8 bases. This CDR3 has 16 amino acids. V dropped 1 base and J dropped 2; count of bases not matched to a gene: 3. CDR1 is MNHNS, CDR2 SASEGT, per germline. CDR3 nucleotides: TGTGCCAGCAGTGAAGTTAGCGGGGACAACACCGGGGAGCTGTTTTTT. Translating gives CASSEVSGDNTGELFF.

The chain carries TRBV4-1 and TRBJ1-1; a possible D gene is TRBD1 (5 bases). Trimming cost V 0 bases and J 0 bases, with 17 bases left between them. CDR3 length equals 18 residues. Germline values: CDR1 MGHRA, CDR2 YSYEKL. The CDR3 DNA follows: TGCGCCAGCAGCCAAGACTGGGAGGGGTTCAAGATGAACACTGAAGCTTTCTTT. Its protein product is CASSQDWEGFKMNTEAFF.

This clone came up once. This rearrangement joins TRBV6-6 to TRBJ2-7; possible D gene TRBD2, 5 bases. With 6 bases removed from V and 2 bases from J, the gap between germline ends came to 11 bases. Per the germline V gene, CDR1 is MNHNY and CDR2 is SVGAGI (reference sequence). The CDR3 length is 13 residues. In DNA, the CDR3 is TGTGCCAGCAGAAAGGACTTAACCTACGAGCAGTACTTC. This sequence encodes CASRKDLTYEQYF.

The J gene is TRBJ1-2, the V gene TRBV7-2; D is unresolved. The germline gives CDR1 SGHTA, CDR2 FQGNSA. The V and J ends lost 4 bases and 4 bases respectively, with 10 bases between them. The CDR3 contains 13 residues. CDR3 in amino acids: CASSSPGVYGYTF. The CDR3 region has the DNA TGTGCCAGCAGCTCACCCGGGGTCTATGGCTACACCTTC.